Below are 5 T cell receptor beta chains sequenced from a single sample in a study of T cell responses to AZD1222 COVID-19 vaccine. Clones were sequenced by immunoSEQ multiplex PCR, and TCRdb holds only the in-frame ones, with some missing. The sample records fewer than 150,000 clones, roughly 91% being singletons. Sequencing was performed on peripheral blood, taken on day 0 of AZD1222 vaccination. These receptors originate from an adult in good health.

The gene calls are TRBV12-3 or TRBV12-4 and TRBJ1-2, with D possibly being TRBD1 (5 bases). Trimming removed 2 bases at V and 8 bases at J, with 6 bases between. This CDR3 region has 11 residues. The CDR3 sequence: CASSLRGGYTF. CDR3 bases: TGTGCCAGCAGTTTAAGGGGCGGCTACACCTTC.

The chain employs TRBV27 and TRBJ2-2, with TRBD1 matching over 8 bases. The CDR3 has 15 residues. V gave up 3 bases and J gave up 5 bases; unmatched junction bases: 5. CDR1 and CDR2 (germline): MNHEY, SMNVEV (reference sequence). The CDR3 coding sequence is TGTGCCAGCAGTTTCAGGGGGCGCGGAACCGGGGAGCTGTTTTTT. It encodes CASSFRGRGTGELFF.

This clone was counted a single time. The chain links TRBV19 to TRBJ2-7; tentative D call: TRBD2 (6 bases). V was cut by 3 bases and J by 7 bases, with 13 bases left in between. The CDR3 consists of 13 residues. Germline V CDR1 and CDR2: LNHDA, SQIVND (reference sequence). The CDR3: CASSIGGAREQYF. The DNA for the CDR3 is TGTGCCAGTAGTATTGGAGGGGCTAGGGAGCAGTACTTC.

CDR3 nucleotide sequence: TGTGCCAGCAGCTTAACAGGGGCCTACGAGCAGTACTTC. This translates into CASSLTGAYEQYF. The chain employs TRBV7-2 and TRBJ2-7; 7 nucleotides agree with TRBD1. Trimming at V came to 2 bases and at J to 2 bases, leaving 0 bases not matched to a gene. CDR1 and CDR2 (germline): SGHTA, FQGNSA. CDR3 length: 13 amino acids.

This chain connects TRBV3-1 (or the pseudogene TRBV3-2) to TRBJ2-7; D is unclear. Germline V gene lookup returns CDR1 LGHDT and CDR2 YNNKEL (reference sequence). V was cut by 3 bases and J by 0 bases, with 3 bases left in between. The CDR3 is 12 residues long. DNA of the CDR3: TGTGCCAGCAGCCATGTCTCCTACGAGCAGTACTTC. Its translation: CASSHVSYEQYF.